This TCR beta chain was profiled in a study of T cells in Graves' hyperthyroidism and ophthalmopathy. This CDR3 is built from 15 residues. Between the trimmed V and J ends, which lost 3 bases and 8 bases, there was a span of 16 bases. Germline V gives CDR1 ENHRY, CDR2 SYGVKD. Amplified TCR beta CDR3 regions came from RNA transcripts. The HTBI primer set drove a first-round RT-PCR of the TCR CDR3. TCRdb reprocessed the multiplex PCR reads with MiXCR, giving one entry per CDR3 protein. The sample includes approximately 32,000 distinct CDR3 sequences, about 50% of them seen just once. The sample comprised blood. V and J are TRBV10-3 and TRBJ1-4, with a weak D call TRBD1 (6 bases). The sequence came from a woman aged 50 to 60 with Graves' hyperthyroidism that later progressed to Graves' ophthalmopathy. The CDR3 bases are TGTGCCATCAGTGACCCCACGCCGGGGGCCGAAAAACTGTTTTTT. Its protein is CAISDPTPGAEKLFF.